Each of the 7 T cell receptor beta chains below was sequenced from the same sample in a study of T cell responses to AZD1222 COVID-19 vaccine. Using immunoSEQ multiplex PCR, the repertoire was profiled, and TCRdb retains in-frame clones only, with some absent. The top ten clones hold 5.5% to 7.5% of a sample with 110,000 or so clones, about 87% of them seen once. The sequencing used peripheral blood, collected 28 days after the second AZD1222 dose. The source is an adult who received the AZD1222 COVID-19 vaccine.

The chain combines TRBV19 with TRBJ1-1; 11 bases agree with TRBD1. Germline assignment: CDR1 LNHDA and CDR2 SQIVND (reference sequence). The CDR3 length is 13 residues. With V trimmed by 6 bases and J by 3 bases, 0 bases remained unmatched. The CDR3 coding sequence is TGTGCCAGTAGGGGACAGGGGGACACTGAAGCTTTCTTT. It translates to CASRGQGDTEAFF.

This clone was recorded a few times. The V and J genes are TRBV28 and TRBJ1-1, with D tentatively TRBD1 (5 bases). Per germline, CDR1 MDHEN and CDR2 SYDVKM. The length of the CDR3 is 11 residues. Trimming stripped 10 bases from V and 3 bases from J, with 9 bases between. The CDR3 DNA reads as TGTGCCATCGGCAGGGACACTGAAGCTTTCTTT. Its protein is CAIGRDTEAFF.

In regard to this clone: The same CDR3 is also encoded by other DNA sequences in this sample. V gene TRBV6-2 or TRBV6-3 combines with J gene TRBJ1-2, with 9 bases lining up with TRBD1. Germline V gene sequence: CDR1 MNHEY, CDR2 SVGEGT. The CDR3 runs to 14 residues. V lost 7 bases and J lost 3; bases outside the gene matches: 6. For the CDR3, the DNA is TGTGCCAGCAACCCGACAGGGGGATACTATGGCTACACCTTC. The encoded protein is CASNPTGGYYGYTF.

The sample holds one count of this clone. The chain employs TRBV28 and TRBJ2-1, with D perhaps matching TRBD1 (7 bases). The CDR3 consists of 14 residues. Per germline, CDR1 MDHEN and CDR2 SYDVKM. V was clipped by 4 bases and J by 7 bases, with 14 bases between them. The CDR3, as DNA: TGTGCCAGCAGTTCAACAGGGGAGGCGAATGAGCAGTTCTTC. Amino acid sequence: CASSSTGEANEQFF.

This clone was recorded only once. The chain employs TRBV15 and TRBJ1-1; D is unresolved. Germline values: CDR1 LNHNV, CDR2 YYDKDF (reference sequence). Trimming took 3 bases from V and 7 from J, leaving 9 bases between them. The CDR3 is made up of 12 amino acids. Here the CDR3 DNA reads TGTGCCACCAGCAGGAATAGAGATGAAGCTTTCTTT. Amino acid sequence: CATSRNRDEAFF.

The rearrangement uses TRBV12-3 or TRBV12-4 and TRBJ1-5; D gene uncertain. V was cut by 2 bases and J by 5 bases, with 7 bases left in between. There are 13 residues in the CDR3. In nucleotides, the CDR3 is TGTGCCAGCAGTTTAAGGGCCTATCAGCCCCAGCATTTT. Residues: CASSLRAYQPQHF.

The V and J genes are TRBV11-2 and TRBJ2-1; a possible D gene is TRBD1 (6 bases). The CDR3 runs 13 residues. V shed 5 bases and J shed 7 bases, with 12 bases lying between them. Looked up from germline, CDR1 is SGHAT and CDR2 is FQNNGV. CDR3 amino acids: CASSRVDRNEQFF. The CDR3 region has the DNA TGTGCCAGCAGCCGGGTTGACAGGAATGAGCAGTTCTTC.